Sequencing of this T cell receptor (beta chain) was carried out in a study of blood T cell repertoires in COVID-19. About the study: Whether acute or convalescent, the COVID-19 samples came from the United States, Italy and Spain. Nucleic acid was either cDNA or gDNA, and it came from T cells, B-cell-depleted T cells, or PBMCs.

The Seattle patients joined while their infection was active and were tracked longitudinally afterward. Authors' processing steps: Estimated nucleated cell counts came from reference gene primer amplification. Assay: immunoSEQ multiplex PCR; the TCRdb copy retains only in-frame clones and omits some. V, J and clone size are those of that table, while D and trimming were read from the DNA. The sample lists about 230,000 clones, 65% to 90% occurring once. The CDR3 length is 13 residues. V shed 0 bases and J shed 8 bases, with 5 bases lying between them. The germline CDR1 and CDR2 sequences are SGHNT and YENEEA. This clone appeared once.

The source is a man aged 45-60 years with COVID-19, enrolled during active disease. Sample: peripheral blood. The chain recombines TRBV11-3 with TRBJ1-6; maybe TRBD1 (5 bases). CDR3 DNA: TGTGCCAGCAGCTTAGACAGGGATTCACCCCTCCACTTT. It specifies CASSLDRDSPLHF.